What follows are 2 T cell receptor beta chains derived from one specimen sequenced in a study of T cell repertoires in cytomegalovirus infection. In TCRdb, the reads were re-called with MiXCR into one record per CDR3 protein. The table includes 150,000 to 180,000 distinct CDR3 sequences, 20% to 30% detected once. The sequenced material came from PBMCs. All receptors come from a human donor in good health (CMV status not recorded). Some clones in this sample may be carry-over from other donors' samples.

J is TRBJ1-4 and V is TRBV4-1, with D possibly TRBD1 on 6 matching bases. CDR3 length equals 15 residues. V shed 1 base and J shed 1 base, with 7 bases lying between them. From germline, CDR1 is MGHRA and CDR2 YSYEKL. Here the CDR3 DNA reads TGCGCCAGCAGCCAAGGGGACATAACTAATGAAAAACTGTTTTTT. This codes for CASSQGDITNEKLFF.

This clonotype was counted many times. The V gene is TRBV28, the J gene TRBJ2-2; weak D call: TRBD1 (5 bases). V was trimmed by 6 bases and J by 0 bases, leaving 14 bases between them. Germline CDR1 is MDHEN and CDR2 is SYDVKM. The length of the CDR3 is 16 residues. This chain's CDR3 is CASSERQIANTGELFF. The CDR3 nucleotides are TGTGCCAGCAGCGAACGACAGATCGCGAACACCGGGGAGCTGTTTTTT.